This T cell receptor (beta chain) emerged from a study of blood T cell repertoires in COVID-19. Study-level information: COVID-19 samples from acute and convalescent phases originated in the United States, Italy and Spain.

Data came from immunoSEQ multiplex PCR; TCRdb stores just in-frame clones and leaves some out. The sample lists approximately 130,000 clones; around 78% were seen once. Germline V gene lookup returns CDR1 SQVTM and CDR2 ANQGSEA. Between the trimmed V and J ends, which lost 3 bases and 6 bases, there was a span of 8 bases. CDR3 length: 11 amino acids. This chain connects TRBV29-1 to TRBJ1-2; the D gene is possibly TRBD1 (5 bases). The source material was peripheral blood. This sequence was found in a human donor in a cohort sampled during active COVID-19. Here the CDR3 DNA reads TGCAGCGTTGAGGGGGGGAATGGCTACACCTTC. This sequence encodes CSVEGGNGYTF.